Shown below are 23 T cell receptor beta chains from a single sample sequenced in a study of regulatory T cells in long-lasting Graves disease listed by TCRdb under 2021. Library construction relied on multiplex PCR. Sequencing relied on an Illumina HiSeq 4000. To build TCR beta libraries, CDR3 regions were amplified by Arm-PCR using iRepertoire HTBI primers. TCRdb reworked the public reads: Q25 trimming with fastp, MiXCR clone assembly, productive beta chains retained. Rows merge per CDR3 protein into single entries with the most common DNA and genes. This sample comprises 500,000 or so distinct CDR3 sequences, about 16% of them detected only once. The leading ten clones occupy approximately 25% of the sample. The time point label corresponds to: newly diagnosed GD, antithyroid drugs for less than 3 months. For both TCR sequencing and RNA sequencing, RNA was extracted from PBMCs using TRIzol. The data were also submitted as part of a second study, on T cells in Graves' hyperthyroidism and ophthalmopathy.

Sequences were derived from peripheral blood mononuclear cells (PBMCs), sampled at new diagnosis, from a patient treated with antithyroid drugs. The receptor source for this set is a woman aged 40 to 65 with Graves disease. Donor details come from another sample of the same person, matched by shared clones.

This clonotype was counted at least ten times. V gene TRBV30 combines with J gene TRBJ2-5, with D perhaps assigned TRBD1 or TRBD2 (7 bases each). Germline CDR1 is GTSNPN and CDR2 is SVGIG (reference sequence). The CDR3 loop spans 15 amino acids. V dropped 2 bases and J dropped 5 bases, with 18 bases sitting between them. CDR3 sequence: CAWSKVPGGGETQYF. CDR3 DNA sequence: TGTGCCTGGAGTAAGGTGCCAGGGGGGGGGGAGACCCAGTACTTC. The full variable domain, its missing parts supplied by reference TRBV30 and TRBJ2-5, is SQTIHQWPATLVQPVGSPLSLECTVEGTSNPNLYWYRQAAGRGLQLLFYSVGIGQISSEVPQNLSASRPQDRQFILSSKKLLLSDSGFYLCAWSKVPGGGETQYFGPGTRLLVL.

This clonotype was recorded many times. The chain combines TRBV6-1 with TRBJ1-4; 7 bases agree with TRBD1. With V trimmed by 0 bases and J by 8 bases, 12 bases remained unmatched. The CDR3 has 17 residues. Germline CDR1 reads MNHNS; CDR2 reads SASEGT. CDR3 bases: TGTGCCAGCAGTGAAGCGGAGGGGGCGGGAAGGTGGGAAAAACTGTTTTTT. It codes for CASSEAEGAGRWEKLFF.

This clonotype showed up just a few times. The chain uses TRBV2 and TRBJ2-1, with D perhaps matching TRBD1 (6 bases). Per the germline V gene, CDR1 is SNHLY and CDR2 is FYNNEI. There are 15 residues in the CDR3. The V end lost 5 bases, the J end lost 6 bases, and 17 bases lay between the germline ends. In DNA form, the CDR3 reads TGTGCCAGCAGTAAAAGGGGTCTAGGGGGCAATGAGCAGTTCTTC. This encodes CASSKRGLGGNEQFF. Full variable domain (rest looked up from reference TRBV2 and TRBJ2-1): EPEVTQTPSHQVTQMGQEVILRCVPISNHLYFYWYRQILGQKVEFLVSFYNNEISEKSEIFDDQFSVERPDGSNFTLKIRSTKLEDSAMYFCASSKRGLGGNEQFFGPGTRLTVL.

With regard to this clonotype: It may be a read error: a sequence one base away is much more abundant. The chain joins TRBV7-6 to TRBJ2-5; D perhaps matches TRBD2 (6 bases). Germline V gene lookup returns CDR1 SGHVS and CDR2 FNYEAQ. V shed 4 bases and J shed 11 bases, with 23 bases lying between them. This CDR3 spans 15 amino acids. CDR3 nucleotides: TGTGCCAGCAGCTGGCGACTCCCTCCTTGGGAGGAGCAGTACTTC. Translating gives CASSWRLPPWEEQYF.

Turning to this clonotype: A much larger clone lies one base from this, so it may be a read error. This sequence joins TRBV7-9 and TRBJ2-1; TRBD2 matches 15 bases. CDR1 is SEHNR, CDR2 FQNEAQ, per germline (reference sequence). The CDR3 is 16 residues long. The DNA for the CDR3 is TGTGCCAGCAGCTTATGGGGGACTAGCGGGGGGAATGAGCGGTTCTTC. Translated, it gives CASSLWGTSGGNERFF.

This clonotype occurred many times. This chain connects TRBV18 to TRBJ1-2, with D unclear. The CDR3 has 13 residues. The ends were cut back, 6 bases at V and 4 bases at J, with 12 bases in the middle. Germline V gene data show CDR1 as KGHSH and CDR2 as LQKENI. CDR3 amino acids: CASSGLQTYGYTF. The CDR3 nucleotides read TGTGCCAGCTCCGGTTTGCAGACCTATGGCTACACCTTC.

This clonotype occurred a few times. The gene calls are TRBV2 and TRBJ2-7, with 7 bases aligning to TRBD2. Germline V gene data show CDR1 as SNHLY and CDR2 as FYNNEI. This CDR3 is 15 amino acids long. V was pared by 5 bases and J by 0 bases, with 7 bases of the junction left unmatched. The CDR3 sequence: CASSYPGGSSYEQYF. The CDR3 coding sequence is TGTGCCAGCAGTTACCCCGGGGGGAGCTCCTACGAGCAGTACTTC. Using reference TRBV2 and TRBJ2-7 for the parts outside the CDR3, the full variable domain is EPEVTQTPSHQVTQMGQEVILRCVPISNHLYFYWYRQILGQKVEFLVSFYNNEISEKSEIFDDQFSVERPDGSNFTLKIRSTKLEDSAMYFCASSYPGGSSYEQYFGPGTRLTVT.

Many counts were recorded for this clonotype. CDR3 nucleotide sequence: TGCAGTGCTTATGGACAGGGGGCTATTCAGCCCCAGCATTTT. It is translated as CSAYGQGAIQPQHF. The genes are TRBV20-1 and TRBJ1-5; 11 nucleotides line up with TRBD1. The CDR3 sequence is 14 residues long. Trimming cost V 5 bases and J 6 bases; bases outside gene matches: 6. Germline V gives CDR1 DFQATT, CDR2 SNEGSKA (reference sequence).

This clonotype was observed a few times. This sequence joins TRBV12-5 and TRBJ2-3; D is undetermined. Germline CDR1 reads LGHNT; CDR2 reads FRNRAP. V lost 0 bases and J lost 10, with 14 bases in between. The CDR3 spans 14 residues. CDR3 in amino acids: CASGLVTSPGAQYF. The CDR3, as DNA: TGTGCTAGTGGTTTGGTAACGTCACCTGGGGCGCAGTATTTT. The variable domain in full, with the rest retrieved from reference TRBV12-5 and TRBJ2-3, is DARVTQTPRHKVTEMGQEVTMRCQPILGHNTVFWYRQTMMQGLELLAYFRNRAPLDDSGMPKDRFSAEMPDATLATLKIQPSEPRDSAVYFCASGLVTSPGAQYFGPGTRLTVL.

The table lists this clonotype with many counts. CDR3: CATPEFGPRTATPHHLEAFF. The DNA of the CDR3 is TGTGCCACCCCAGAGTTTGGTCCGAGGACAGCAACACCTCACCACCTAGAAGCTTTCTTT. The chain employs TRBV24-1 and TRBJ1-1; D perhaps matches TRBD1 (6 bases). The V end was cut by 9 bases, the J end by 8 bases, with 39 bases between. Germline CDR1 is KGHDR and CDR2 is SFDVKD. The CDR3 spans 20 residues.

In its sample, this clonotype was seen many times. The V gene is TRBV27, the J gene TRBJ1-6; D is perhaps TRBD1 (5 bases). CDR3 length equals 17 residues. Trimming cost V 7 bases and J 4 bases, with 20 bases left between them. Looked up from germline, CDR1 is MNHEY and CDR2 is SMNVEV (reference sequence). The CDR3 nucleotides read TGTGCCAGCACCCCAAGAAAGCCCGGGGCTTATAATTCACCCCTCCACTTT. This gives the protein CASTPRKPGAYNSPLHF.

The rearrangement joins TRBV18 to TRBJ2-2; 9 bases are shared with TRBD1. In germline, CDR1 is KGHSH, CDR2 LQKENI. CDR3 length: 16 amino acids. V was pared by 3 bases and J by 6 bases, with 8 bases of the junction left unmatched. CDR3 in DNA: TGTGCCAGCTCACCCAGGACAGGGGTCGAATCCGGGGAGCTGTTTTTT. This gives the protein CASSPRTGVESGELFF.

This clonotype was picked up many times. The CDR3 sequence: CASSRVSDEQFF. The DNA of the CDR3 is TGTGCCAGCAGCCGGGTCTCGGATGAGCAGTTCTTC. The chain recombines TRBV3-1 with TRBJ2-1; D is uncertain. The CDR3 covers 12 residues. Germline assignment: CDR1 LGHDT and CDR2 YNNKEL (reference sequence). The germline V and J ends were trimmed by 4 bases and 8 bases, with 9 bases remaining between them.

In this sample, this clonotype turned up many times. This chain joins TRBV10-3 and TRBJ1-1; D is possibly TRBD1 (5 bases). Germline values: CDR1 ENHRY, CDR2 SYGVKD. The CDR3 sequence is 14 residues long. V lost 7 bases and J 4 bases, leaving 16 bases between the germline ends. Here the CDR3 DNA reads TGTGCCATCAACCCTACCCAGGGAGGCACTGAAGCTTTCTTT. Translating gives CAINPTQGGTEAFF.

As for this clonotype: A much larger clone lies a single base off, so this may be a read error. This chain's CDR3 is CASSPPEVHTGAFF. For the CDR3, the DNA is TGTGCCAGCAGTCCTCCCGAGGTTCACACTGGAGCTTTCTTT. The chain couples TRBV12-3 or TRBV12-4 to TRBJ1-1; D is uncertain. This CDR3 contains 14 residues.

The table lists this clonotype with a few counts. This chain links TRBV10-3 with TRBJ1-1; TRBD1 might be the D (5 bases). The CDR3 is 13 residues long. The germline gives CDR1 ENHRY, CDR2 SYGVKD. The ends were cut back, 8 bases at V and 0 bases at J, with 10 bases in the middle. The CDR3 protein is CAIEGALNTEAFF. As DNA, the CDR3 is TGTGCCATCGAAGGGGCTTTGAACACTGAAGCTTTCTTT.

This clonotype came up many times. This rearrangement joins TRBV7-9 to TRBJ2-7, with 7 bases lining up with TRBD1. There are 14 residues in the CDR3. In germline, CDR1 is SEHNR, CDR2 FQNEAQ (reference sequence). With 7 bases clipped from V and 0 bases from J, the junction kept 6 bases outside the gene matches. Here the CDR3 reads CASTFGDSSYEQYF. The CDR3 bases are TGTGCCAGCACCTTTGGGGACAGCTCCTACGAGCAGTACTTC. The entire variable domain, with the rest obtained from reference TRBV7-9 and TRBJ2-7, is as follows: DTGVSQNPRHKITKRGQNVTFRCDPISEHNRLYWYRQTLGQGPEFLTYFQNEAQLEKSRLLSDRFSAERPKGSFSTLEIQRTEQGDSAMYLCASTFGDSSYEQYFGPGTRLTVT.

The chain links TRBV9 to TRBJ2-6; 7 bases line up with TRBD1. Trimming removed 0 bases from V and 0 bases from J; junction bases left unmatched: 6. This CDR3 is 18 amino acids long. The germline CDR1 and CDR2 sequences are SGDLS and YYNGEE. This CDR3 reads CASSVGGQISSGANVLTF. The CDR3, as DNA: TGTGCCAGCAGCGTAGGGGGACAGATAAGCTCTGGGGCCAACGTCCTGACTTTC.

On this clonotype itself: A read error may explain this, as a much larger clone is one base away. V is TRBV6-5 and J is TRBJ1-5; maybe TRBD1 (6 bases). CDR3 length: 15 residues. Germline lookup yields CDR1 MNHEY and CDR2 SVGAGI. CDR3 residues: CASNYGWTGNQPQHF. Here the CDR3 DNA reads TGTGCCAGCAATTACGGATGGACAGGCAATCAGCCCCAGCATTTT.

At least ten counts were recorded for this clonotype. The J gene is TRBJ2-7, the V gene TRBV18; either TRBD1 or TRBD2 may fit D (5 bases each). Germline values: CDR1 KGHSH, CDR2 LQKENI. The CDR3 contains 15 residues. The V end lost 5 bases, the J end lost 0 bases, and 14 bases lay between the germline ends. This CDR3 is CASSAGTASSYEQYF. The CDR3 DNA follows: TGTGCCAGCTCAGCCGGGACCGCCAGCTCCTACGAGCAGTACTTC.

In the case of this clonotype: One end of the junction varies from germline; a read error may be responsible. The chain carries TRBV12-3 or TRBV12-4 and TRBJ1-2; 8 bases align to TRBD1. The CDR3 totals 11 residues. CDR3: CASNSGGPSAF. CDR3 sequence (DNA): TGTGCCAGCAATTCAGGGGGCCCTAGTGCCTTC.

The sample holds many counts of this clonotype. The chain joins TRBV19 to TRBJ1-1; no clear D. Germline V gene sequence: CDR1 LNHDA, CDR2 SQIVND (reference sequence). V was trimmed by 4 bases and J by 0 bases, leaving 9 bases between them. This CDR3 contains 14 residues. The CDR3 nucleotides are TGTGCCAGTAGTAGATGGACGGTGAACACTGAAGCTTTCTTT. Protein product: CASSRWTVNTEAFF.

Here the CDR3 reads CASSLTGESNTGELFF. CDR3 DNA: TGCGCCAGCAGCTTGACAGGGGAGTCGAACACCGGGGAGCTGTTTTTT. J is TRBJ2-2 and V is TRBV5-1; 7 nucleotides align to TRBD1. Germline V gene sequence: CDR1 SGHRS, CDR2 YFSETQ. The CDR3 is 16 amino acids. After removal of 1 base from V and 0 bases from J, the junction contained 3 bases not matched to a gene. Combining the CDR3 with reference TRBV5-1 and TRBJ2-2 gives the whole variable domain KAGVTQTPRYLIKTRGQQVTLSCSPISGHRSVSWYQQTPGQGLQFLFEYFSETQRNKGNFPGRFSGRQFSNSRSEMNVSTLELGDSALYLCASSLTGESNTGELFFGEGSRLTVL.